This T cell receptor (beta chain) was documented in a study of T cells in Graves' hyperthyroidism and ophthalmopathy. Patients with uncontrolled infections, other autoimmune diseases, pregnancy or lactation were excluded. Orbital computed tomography and thyroid ultrasound, together with serum TRAb and thyroxine and clinical symptoms, were used for diagnoses. This sample holds PBMCs from approximately 9 ml fresh peripheral blood. The CDR3 has 12 residues. In germline, CDR1 is MNHEY, CDR2 SVGEGT. V lost 6 bases, J lost 9 bases, and 15 bases lay in between. A note on this clonotype: Its antigen is undetermined.

Study findings and constraints: Blood also showed most of the thyroid clonotypes that were expanded above 0.001.

RNA transcripts gave rise to amplified TCR beta CDR3 regions. HTBI primers were used for first-round RT-PCR of the TCR CDR3. TCRdb processed the multiplex PCR reads anew with MiXCR; each CDR3 protein has one entry. Of hundreds of thousands of distinct CDR3 sequences detected, less than 25% appear once; the ten largest clones hold about 35%. The chain combines TRBV6-2 or TRBV6-3 with TRBJ2-7, with D possibly called TRBD1 or TRBD2 (5 bases each). This clonotype originated in a young man with Graves' ophthalmopathy. The sample taken for sequencing was blood. The CDR3 DNA reads TGTGCCAGCAGCAGCTTGGGGGTCCGGCAGTACTTC. This codes for CASSSLGVRQYF.